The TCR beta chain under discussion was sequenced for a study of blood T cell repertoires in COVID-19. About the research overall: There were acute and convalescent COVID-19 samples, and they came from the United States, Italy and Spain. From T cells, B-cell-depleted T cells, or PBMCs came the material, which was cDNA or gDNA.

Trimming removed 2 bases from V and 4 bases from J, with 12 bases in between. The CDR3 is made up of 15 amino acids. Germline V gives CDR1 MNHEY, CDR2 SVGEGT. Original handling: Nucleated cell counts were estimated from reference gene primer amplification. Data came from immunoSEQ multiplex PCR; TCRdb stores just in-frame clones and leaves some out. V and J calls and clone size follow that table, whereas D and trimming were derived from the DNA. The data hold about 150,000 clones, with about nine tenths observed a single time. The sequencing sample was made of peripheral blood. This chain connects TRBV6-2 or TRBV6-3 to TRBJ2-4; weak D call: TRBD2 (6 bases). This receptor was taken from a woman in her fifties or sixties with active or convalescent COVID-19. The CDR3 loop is CASSYAQEGKNIQYF. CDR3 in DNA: TGTGCCAGCAGTTACGCCCAGGAGGGTAAAAACATTCAGTACTTC.